The clone carrying this T cell receptor (beta chain) was counted only a few times. These data originate in a study of beta chain features in type 1 diabetes. The entirety of the isolated RNA underwent reverse transcription, so expressed TCRB transcripts were sequenced. The assay was immunoSEQ multiplex PCR, and TCRdb's table has in-frame clones only and misses some. The table lists over 350,000 clones, over 13% of them singletons. Material for sequencing was naive CD4+ T cells from blood. The receptor's source is a woman aged 18-29 years in good health.

CDR3 loop: CASSQVAGAGANVLTF. The CDR3 DNA reads TGCGCCAGCAGCCAAGTTGCCGGGGCTGGGGCCAACGTCCTGACTTTC. V gene TRBV4-1 combines with J gene TRBJ2-6, with D perhaps TRBD2 (5 bases). V dropped 1 base and J dropped 2 bases, with 9 bases sitting between them. The CDR3 consists of 16 residues. Germline CDR1 and CDR2: MGHRA and YSYEKL.